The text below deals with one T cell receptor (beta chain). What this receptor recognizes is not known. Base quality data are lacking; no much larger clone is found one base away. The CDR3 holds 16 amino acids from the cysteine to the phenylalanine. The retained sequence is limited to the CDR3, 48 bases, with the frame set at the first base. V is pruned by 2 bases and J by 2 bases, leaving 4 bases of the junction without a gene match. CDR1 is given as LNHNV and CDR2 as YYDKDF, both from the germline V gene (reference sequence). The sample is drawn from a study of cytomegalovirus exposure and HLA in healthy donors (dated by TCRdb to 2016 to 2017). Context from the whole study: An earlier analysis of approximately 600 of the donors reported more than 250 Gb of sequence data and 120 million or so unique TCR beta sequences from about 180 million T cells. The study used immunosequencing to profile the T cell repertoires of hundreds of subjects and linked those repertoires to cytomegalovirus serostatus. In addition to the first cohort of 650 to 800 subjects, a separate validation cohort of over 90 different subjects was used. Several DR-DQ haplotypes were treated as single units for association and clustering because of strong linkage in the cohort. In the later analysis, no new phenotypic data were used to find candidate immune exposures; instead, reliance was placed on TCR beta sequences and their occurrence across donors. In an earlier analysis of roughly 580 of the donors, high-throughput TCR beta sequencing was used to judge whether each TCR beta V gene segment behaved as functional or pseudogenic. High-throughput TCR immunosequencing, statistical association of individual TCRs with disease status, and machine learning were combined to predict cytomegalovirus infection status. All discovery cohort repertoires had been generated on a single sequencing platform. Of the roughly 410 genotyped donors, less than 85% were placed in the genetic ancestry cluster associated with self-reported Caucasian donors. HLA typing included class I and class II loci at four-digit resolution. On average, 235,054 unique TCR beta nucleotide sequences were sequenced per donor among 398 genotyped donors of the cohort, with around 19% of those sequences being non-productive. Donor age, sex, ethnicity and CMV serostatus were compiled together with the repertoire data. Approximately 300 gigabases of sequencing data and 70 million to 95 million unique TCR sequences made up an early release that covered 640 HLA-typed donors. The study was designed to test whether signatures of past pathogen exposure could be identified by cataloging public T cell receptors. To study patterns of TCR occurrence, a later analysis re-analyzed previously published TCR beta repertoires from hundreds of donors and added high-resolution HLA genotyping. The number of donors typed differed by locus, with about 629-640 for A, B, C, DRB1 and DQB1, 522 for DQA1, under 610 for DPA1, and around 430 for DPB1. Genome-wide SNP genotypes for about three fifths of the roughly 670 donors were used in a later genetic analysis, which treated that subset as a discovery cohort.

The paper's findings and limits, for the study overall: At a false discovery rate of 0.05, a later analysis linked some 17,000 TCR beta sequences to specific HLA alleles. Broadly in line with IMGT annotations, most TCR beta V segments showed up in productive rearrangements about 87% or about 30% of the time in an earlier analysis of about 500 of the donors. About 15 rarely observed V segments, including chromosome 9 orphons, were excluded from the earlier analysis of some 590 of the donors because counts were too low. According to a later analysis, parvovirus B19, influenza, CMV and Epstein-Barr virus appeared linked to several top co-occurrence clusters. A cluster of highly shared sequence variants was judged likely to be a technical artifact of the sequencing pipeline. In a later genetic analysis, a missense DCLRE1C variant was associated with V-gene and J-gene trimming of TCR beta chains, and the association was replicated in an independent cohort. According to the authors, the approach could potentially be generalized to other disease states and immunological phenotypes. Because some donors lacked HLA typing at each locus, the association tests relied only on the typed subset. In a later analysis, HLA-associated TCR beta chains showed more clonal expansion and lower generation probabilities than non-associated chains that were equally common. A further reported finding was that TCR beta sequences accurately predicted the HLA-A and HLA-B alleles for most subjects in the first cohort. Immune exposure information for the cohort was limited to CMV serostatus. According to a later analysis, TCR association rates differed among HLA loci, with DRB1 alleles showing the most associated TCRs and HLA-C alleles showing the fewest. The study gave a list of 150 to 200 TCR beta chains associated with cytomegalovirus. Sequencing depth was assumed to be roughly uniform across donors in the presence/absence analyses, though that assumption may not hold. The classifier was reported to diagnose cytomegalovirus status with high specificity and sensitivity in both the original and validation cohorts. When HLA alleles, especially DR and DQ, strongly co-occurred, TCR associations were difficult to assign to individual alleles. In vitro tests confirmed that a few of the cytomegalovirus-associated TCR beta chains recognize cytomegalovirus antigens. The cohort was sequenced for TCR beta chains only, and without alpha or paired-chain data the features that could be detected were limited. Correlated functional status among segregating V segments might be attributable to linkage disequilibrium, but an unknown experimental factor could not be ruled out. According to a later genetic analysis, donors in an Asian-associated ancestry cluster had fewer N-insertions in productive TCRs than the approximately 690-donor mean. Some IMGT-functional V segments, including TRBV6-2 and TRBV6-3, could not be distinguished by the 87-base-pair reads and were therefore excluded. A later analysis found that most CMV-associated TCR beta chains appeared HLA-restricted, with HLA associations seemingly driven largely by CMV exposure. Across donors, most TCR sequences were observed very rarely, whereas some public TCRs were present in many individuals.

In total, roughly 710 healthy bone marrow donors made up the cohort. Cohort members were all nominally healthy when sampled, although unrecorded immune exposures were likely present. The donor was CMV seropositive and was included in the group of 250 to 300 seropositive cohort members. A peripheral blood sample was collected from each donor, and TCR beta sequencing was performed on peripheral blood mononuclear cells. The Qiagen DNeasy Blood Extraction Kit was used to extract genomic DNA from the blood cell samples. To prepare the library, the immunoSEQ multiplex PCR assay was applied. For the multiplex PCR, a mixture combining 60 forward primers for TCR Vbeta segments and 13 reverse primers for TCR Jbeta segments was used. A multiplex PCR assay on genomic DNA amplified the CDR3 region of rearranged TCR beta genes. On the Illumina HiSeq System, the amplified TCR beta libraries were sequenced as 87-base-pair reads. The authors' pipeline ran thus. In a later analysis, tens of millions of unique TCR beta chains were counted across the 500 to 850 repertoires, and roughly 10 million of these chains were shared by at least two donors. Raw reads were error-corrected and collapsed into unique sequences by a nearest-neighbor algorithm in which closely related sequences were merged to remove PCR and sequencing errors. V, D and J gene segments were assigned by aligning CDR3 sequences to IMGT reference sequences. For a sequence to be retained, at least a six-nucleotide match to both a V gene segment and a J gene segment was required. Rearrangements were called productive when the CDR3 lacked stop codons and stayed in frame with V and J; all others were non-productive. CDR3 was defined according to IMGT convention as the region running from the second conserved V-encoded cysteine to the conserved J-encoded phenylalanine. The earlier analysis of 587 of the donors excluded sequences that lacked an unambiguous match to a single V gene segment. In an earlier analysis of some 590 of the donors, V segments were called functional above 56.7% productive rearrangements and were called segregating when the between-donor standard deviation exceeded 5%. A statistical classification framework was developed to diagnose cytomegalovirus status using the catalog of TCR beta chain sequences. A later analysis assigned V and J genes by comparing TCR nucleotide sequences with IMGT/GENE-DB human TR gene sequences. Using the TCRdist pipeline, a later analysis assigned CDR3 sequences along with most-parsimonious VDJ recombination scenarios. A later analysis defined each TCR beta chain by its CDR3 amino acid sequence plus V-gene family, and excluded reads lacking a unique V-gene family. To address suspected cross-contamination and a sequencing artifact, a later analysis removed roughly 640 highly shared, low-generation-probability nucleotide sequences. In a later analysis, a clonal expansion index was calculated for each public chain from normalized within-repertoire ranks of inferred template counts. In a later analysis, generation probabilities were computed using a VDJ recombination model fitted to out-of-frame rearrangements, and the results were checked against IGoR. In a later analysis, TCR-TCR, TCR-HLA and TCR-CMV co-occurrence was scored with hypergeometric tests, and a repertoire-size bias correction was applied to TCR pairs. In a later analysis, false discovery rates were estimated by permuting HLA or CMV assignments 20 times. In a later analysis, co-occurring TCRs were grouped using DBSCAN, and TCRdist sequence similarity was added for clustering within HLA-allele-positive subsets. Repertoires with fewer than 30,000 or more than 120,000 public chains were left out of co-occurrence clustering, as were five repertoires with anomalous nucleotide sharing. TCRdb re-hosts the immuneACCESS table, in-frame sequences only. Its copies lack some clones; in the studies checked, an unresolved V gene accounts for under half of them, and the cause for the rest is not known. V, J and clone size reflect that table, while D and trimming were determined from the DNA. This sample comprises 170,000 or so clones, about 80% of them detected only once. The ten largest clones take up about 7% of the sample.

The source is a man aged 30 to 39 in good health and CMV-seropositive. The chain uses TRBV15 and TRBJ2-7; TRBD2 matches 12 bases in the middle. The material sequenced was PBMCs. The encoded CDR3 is CATSRSGLAGTYEQYF. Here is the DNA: TGTGCCACCAGCAGATCCGGACTAGCGGGGACCTACGAGCAGTACTTC.